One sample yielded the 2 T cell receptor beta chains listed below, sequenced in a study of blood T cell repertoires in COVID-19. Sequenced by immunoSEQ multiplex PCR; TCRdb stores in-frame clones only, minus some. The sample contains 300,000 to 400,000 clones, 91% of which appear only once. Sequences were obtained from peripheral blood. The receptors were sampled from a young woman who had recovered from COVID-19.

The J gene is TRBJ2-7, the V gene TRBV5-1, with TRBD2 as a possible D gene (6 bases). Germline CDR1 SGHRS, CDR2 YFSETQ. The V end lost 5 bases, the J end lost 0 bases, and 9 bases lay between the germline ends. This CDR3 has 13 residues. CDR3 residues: CASRRDSSYEQYV. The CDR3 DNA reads TGCGCCAGCAGGCGGGACTCCTCCTACGAGCAGTACGTC.

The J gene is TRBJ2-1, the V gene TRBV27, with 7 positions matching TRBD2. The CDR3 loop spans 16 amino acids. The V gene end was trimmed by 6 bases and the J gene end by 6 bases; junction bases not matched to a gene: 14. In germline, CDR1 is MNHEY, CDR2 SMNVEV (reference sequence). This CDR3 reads CASSLSSGTSTNEQFF. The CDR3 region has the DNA TGTGCCAGCAGCTTGTCGAGCGGGACGTCGACCAATGAGCAGTTCTTC.